What follows are 8 T cell receptor beta chains derived from one specimen sequenced in a study of metastatic and nonmetastatic thyroid tumors. TCRdb reprocessed the PCR reads using MiXCR. The sample consists of tens of thousands of clones, approximately 17% of them appearing once. Each patient came to thyroid surgery without any prior treatment (of any kind). Sequenced material: blood. All receptors come from a female donor with papillary thyroid cancer or a benign thyroid nodule (not recorded which). Some clones in this sample may be carry-over from other donors' samples.

This clone was found a few times. The chain joins TRBV24-1 to TRBJ2-7, with D unresolved. The germline gives CDR1 KGHDR, CDR2 SFDVKD. CDR3 length: 15 residues. V gave up 10 bases and J gave up 5 bases, with 23 bases separating them. CDR3 in amino acids: CATLAGSSSTHEQYF. The CDR3 region has the DNA TGTGCCACTTTGGCCGGATCCTCATCCACCCACGAGCAGTACTTC.

This clone was seen repeatedly, ten times or more. The chain employs TRBV6-2 or TRBV6-3 and TRBJ1-5; 8 bases fit TRBD1. The V gene's germline CDR1 is MNHEY and CDR2 SVGEGT. The CDR3 totals 14 residues. V was pared by 5 bases and J by 4 bases, with 4 bases of the junction left unmatched. CDR3 region: CASSKGQENQPQHF. The CDR3 nucleotides read TGTGCCAGCAGTAAGGGACAGGAGAATCAGCCCCAGCATTTT.

This clone was picked up many times. The rearrangement links TRBV5-1 to TRBJ2-1, with D tentatively TRBD2 (6 bases). CDR1 SGHRS and CDR2 YFSETQ come from the germline V gene. The CDR3 loop spans 17 amino acids. V shed 5 bases and J shed 0 bases, with 18 bases lying between them. The CDR3 sequence is CASSRAKNGGSYNEQFF. CDR3 sequence (DNA): TGCGCCAGCAGTCGGGCAAAGAACGGGGGCTCCTACAATGAGCAGTTCTTC.

In this sample, this clone turned up many times. The rearrangement joins TRBV30 to TRBJ1-6, with TRBD1 matching over 9 bases. CDR3 length: 15 residues. V shed 3 bases, J shed 11 bases, and the junction held 11 bases outside the gene matches. Germline V gene lookup returns CDR1 GTSNPN and CDR2 SVGIG (reference sequence). The chain's CDR3 is CAWRQPGQGLTPLHF. CDR3 bases: TGTGCCTGGAGACAACCGGGACAGGGTCTAACACCCCTCCACTTT. The full variable domain, in which reference TRBV30 and TRBJ1-6 provide the parts outside the CDR3, is SQTIHQWPATLVQPVGSPLSLECTVEGTSNPNLYWYRQAAGRGLQLLFYSVGIGQISSEVPQNLSASRPQDRQFILSSKKLLLSDSGFYLCAWRQPGQGLTPLHFGNGTRLTVT.

This clone was detected ten times or more. The V and J genes are TRBV6-4 and TRBJ2-1; D not resolved. V dropped 0 bases and J dropped 5 bases, with 2 bases sitting between them. Germline V gene sequence: CDR1 MRHNA, CDR2 SNTAGT. The CDR3 is 12 amino acids. The chain's CDR3 is CASSDSHNEQFF. The DNA of the CDR3 is TGTGCCAGCAGTGACTCGCACAATGAGCAGTTCTTC.

This clone was seen a handful of times. The CDR3 coding sequence is TGTGCCAGCAGTGACATCCCGGGAGGTCCGTGGAATGAGCAGTTCTTC. It is translated as CASSDIPGGPWNEQFF. V is TRBV6-1 and J is TRBJ2-1, with TRBD2 matching over 7 bases. Germline CDR1 is MNHNS and CDR2 is SASEGT. This CDR3 has 16 residues. The trim removed 3 bases at V and 7 bases at J, leaving 12 bases unmatched.

This chain links TRBV20-1 with TRBJ2-7; 7 bases fit TRBD1. Germline V CDR1 and CDR2: DFQATT, SNEGSKA (reference sequence). This CDR3 is built from 14 residues. Trimming at V came to 7 bases and at J to 3 bases, leaving 12 bases not matched to a gene. The CDR3 reads CSVDNGTANYEQYF. CDR3 DNA sequence: TGCAGTGTGGATAACGGGACAGCAAACTACGAGCAGTACTTC.

A few counts support this clone. V is TRBV9 and J is TRBJ2-7; D ambiguous. This CDR3 spans 15 amino acids. Germline V gene data show CDR1 as SGDLS and CDR2 as YYNGEE. The V gene lost 1 base and the J gene lost 5 bases, with 16 bases spanning the gap. The CDR3 nucleotides read TGTGCCAGCAGCGTACCCCCCCCCCATATCCACGAGCAGTACTTC. Translating it yields CASSVPPPHIHEQYF.